A single sample gave rise to the 17 T cell receptor beta chains below, sequenced in a study of T-cell memory formation after mild COVID-19. TCRdb used MiXCR to reprocess the 5' RACE reads, holding one entry per CDR3 protein. Found here are 390,000 or so distinct CDR3 sequences, roughly 15% of them singletons; the top ten hold around a fifth. Sequencing input: PBMCs or a T cell subset sorted from them (not recorded which). All receptors derive from a man in his late teens or twenties who had mild COVID-19 (a few samples of this study predate the infection). Cell type and time point are not known.

V gene TRBV6-2 or TRBV6-3 combines with J gene TRBJ1-1; D is ambiguous. Trimming left V 4 bases short and J 3 bases short, with 6 bases between. Germline V gene sequence: CDR1 MNHEY, CDR2 SVGEGT. There are 12 residues in the CDR3. The CDR3 coding sequence is TGTGCCAGCAGTTCTACCCACACTGAAGCTTTCTTT. Translating gives CASSSTHTEAFF.

The chain employs TRBV29-1 and TRBJ2-1; D remains ambiguous. The CDR3 contains 15 residues. In germline, CDR1 is SQVTM, CDR2 ANQGSEA. Trimming took 6 bases from V and 6 from J, leaving 21 bases between them. CDR3 nucleotide sequence: TGCAGCGTCTGCGAAGAGGATGTTTGGGTCAATGAGCAGTTCTTC. Its translation is CSVCEEDVWVNEQFF.

This clonotype was counted once. The chain employs TRBV29-1 and TRBJ1-5; the D is unclear. The CDR3 loop spans 13 amino acids. Germline V gene sequence: CDR1 SQVTM, CDR2 ANQGSEA. V was clipped by 7 bases and J by 3 bases, with 13 bases between them. The CDR3 here is CSACRGLNQPQHF. The CDR3 DNA follows: TGCAGCGCCTGCCGAGGTCTCAATCAGCCCCAGCATTTT.

The J gene is TRBJ2-5, the V gene TRBV9; 7 nucleotides line up with TRBD1. This CDR3 is 17 amino acids long. Germline CDR1 and CDR2: SGDLS and YYNGEE. Trimming removed 3 bases from V and 9 bases from J; junction bases left unmatched: 20. CDR3 nucleotide sequence: TGTGCCAGCAGCGGCCGATCAACGAAAGGGGGCCCTGGTTCCCAGTACTTC. Protein sequence: CASSGRSTKGGPGSQYF.

This clonotype turned up a few times. V usage is TRBV24-1 and J usage is TRBJ2-3; possible D gene TRBD2, 6 bases. Looked up from germline, CDR1 is KGHDR and CDR2 is SFDVKD. The V end was cut by 4 bases, the J end by 6 bases, with 13 bases between. The CDR3 runs to 14 residues. The CDR3 sequence: CATSERGSTDTQYF. The CDR3, as DNA: TGTGCCACCAGTGAGCGGGGATCCACCGATACGCAGTATTTT.

The sample holds many counts of this clonotype. CDR3 coding DNA: TGTGCCAGCAGAAGGCTCGAGGGGAACACTGAAGCTTTCTTT. Translated, it gives CASRRLEGNTEAFF. The chain carries TRBV27 and TRBJ1-1, with D uncertain. The V end lost 6 bases, the J end lost 1 base, and 12 bases lay between the germline ends. Germline CDR1 reads MNHEY; CDR2 reads SMNVEV (reference sequence). The CDR3 loop spans 14 amino acids.

This clonotype has a handful of counts. The chain has TRBV18 and TRBJ1-5; D perhaps matches TRBD1 (5 bases). Trimming took 0 bases from V and 1 from J, leaving 16 bases between them. Germline V gives CDR1 KGHSH, CDR2 LQKENI. This CDR3 region has 18 residues. The CDR3 is CASSPPRGSRISNQPQHF. The DNA of the CDR3 is TGTGCCAGCTCACCACCGCGGGGGTCCAGGATAAGCAATCAGCCCCAGCATTTT.

The chain links TRBV30 to TRBJ1-2; D not resolved. The germline V gene has CDR1 GTSNPN and CDR2 SVGIG (reference sequence). V was clipped by 2 bases and J by 13 bases, with 14 bases between them. This CDR3 comprises 11 residues. The CDR3 region has the DNA TGTGCCTGGAGTTCGGTCCGGGATCCCACCTTC. Its protein product is CAWSSVRDPTF. The full variable domain, rest sourced from reference TRBV30 and TRBJ1-2, is SQTIHQWPATLVQPVGSPLSLECTVEGTSNPNLYWYRQAAGRGLQLLFYSVGIGQISSEVPQNLSASRPQDRQFILSSKKLLLSDSGFYLCAWSSVRDPTFGSGTRLTVV.

Concerning this clonotype: One end of the junction varies from germline; a read error may be responsible. V and J are TRBV7-9 and TRBJ2-2; 9 nucleotides agree with TRBD2. The CDR3 covers 16 residues. CDR1 SEHNR and CDR2 FQNEAQ come from the germline V gene (reference sequence). The CDR3 region is CASSPPRAGGNGELIF. The DNA for the CDR3 is TGTGCCAGCAGCCCTCCCCGGGCGGGAGGGAACGGGGAGCTGATTTTT.

The table lists this clonotype with a few counts. The chain is built from TRBV20-1 and TRBJ2-2; the match to TRBD1 covers 10 bases. J gave up 6 bases and V 6 bases, and 4 bases lay outside the gene matches. CDR1 DFQATT and CDR2 SNEGSKA come from the germline V gene (reference sequence). The CDR3 has 13 residues. For the CDR3, the DNA is TGCAGTGCGCAGACAGGGGGCTCCGGGGAGCTGTTTTTT. Protein: CSAQTGGSGELFF.

The chain joins TRBV29-1 to TRBJ1-1; 8 bases are shared with TRBD1. The CDR3 runs to 15 residues. The ends lost 7 bases at V and 0 bases at J; junction bases unmatched: 10. CDR1 SQVTM and CDR2 ANQGSEA come from the germline V gene. The CDR3: CSGDRGGGMNTEAFF. In nucleotides, the CDR3 is TGCAGCGGCGACAGGGGTGGCGGTATGAACACTGAAGCTTTCTTT.

This clonotype was observed a handful of times. This chain uses TRBV29-1 with TRBJ2-2; no definite D call. Germline V gene sequence: CDR1 SQVTM, CDR2 ANQGSEA. The CDR3 is made up of 10 amino acids. Trimming stripped 2 bases from V and 6 bases from J, with 1 base between. CDR3 amino acids: CSVESGELFF. In DNA form, the CDR3 reads TGCAGCGTTGAATCCGGGGAGCTGTTTTTT.

The V gene is TRBV20-1, the J gene TRBJ1-6, with TRBD1 identical over 11 bases. There are 14 residues in the CDR3. The junction had 10 bases not matched to a gene; V was cut back by 5 bases and J by 13 bases. CDR1 is DFQATT and CDR2 is SNEGSKA in the germline V gene (reference sequence). CDR3 DNA sequence: TGCAGTGCTGGTGGCGGGACAGGGGGTTCCCCCCTCCACTTT. Its translation: CSAGGGTGGSPLHF.

V gene TRBV27 combines with J gene TRBJ2-7; TRBD1 matches 7 bases. The germline V gene has CDR1 MNHEY and CDR2 SMNVEV (reference sequence). The junction had 8 bases not matched to a gene; V was cut back by 6 bases and J by 6 bases. The CDR3 spans 13 residues. CDR3 nucleotide sequence: TGTGCCAGCAGGCCTGACAGGGCTGGCGAGCAGTACGTC. This gives the protein CASRPDRAGEQYV.

The chain combines TRBV4-3 with TRBJ2-7; 11 nucleotides agree with TRBD2. Germline assignment: CDR1 LGHNA and CDR2 YSLEER. Trimming cost V 1 base and J 2 bases; bases outside gene matches: 7. This CDR3 region has 17 residues. The CDR3 protein is CASSQGITSGGPYEQYF. The DNA of the CDR3 is TGCGCCAGCAGCCAAGGTATCACTAGCGGGGGCCCCTACGAGCAGTACTTC.

This clonotype showed up many times. V gene TRBV5-5 combines with J gene TRBJ1-1, with D unclear. Trimming shortened V by 4 bases and J by 2 bases, and 9 bases separated the two germline ends. Looked up from germline, CDR1 is SGHKS and CDR2 is YYEKEE (reference sequence). The CDR3 contains 13 residues. CDR3 coding DNA: TGTGCCAGCAGCACGCAAAGCAACACTGAAGCTTTCTTT. Translating it yields CASSTQSNTEAFF.

This clonotype was counted only a few times. This chain connects TRBV2 to TRBJ2-5; D unclear. Trimming left V 6 bases short and J 5 bases short, with 10 bases between. CDR1 SNHLY and CDR2 FYNNEI come from the germline V gene. The CDR3 extends over 12 amino acids. As DNA, the CDR3 is TGTGCCAGCAGCAGGATCCGGGAGACCCAGTACTTC. It specifies CASSRIRETQYF.